The present T cell receptor (beta chain) was sequenced within a study of graft-versus-host responses after intestinal transplantation. Time point denoted: postoperative day 105 after intestinal transplantation (dayNNNN = postoperative day). The table came from immunoSEQ multiplex PCR; TCRdb's copy has only in-frame clones and leaves some out. The data hold roughly 11,000 clones, with more than 85% observed a single time. In germline, CDR1 is MNHEY, CDR2 SMNVEV (reference sequence). The ends were cut back, 5 bases at V and 8 bases at J, with 12 bases in the middle. The CDR3 extends over 12 amino acids.

The receptor's source is a human patient who received an intestinal transplant, so some T cells may come from the graft donor. The V gene is TRBV27, the J gene TRBJ1-2; a possible D gene is TRBD1 (6 bases). Sequencing used PBMCs, obtained 105 days after intestinal transplantation. The CDR3 DNA reads TGTGCCAGCAGTCACGGGGGGCGCGGCTACACCTTC. This translates into CASSHGGRGYTF.